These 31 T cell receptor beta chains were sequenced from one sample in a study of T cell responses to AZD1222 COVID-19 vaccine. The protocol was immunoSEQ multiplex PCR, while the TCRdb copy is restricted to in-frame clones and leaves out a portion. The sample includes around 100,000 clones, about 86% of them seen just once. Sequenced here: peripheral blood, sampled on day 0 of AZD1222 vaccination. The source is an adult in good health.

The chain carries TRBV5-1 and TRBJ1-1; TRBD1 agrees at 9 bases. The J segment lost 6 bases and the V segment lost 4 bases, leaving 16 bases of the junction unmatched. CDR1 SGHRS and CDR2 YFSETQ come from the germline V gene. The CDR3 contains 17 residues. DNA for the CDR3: TGCGCCAGCAGCCGTCAACCCGGGACAGGGTCTGAGGCTGAAGCTTTCTTT. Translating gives CASSRQPGTGSEAEAFF.

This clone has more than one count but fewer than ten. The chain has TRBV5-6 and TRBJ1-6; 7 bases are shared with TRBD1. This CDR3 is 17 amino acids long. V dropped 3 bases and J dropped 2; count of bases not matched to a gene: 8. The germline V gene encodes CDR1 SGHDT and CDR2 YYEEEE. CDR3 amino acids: CASSSDRAFPYNSPLHF. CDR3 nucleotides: TGTGCCAGCAGCTCCGACAGGGCCTTTCCCTATAATTCACCCCTCCACTTT.

CDR3 nucleotides: TGTGCCTGGAGTCCCTATCAGGGGACAGTCCTCTCTGGGGCCAACGTCCTGACTTTC. Protein sequence: CAWSPYQGTVLSGANVLTF. The chain employs TRBV30 and TRBJ2-6, with 7 nucleotides matching TRBD1. The CDR3 is 19 residues long. The germline V gene has CDR1 GTSNPN and CDR2 SVGIG (reference sequence). V gave up 2 bases and J gave up 0 bases; unmatched junction bases: 13. Looking up the rest from reference TRBV30 and TRBJ2-6 gives the full variable domain: SQTIHQWPATLVQPVGSPLSLECTVEGTSNPNLYWYRQAAGRGLQLLFYSVGIGQISSEVPQNLSASRPQDRQFILSSKKLLLSDSGFYLCAWSPYQGTVLSGANVLTFGAGSRLTVL.

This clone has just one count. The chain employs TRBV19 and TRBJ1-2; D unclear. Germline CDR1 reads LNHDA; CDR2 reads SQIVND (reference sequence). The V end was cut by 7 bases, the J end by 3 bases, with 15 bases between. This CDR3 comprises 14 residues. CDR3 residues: CASTFLGMDYGYTF. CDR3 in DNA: TGTGCCAGTACCTTCCTCGGGATGGACTATGGCTACACCTTC.

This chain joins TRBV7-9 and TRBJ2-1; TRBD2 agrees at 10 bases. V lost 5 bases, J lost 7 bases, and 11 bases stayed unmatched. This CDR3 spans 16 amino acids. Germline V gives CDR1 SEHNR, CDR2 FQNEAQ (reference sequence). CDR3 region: CASSIGGLAAINEQFF. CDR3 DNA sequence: TGTGCCAGCAGCATCGGAGGACTAGCGGCGATTAATGAGCAGTTCTTC.

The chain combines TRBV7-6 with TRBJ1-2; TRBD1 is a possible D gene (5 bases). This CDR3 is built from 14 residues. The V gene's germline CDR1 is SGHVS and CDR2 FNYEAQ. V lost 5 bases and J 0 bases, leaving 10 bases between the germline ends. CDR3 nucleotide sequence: TGTGCCAGCAGCCCCGGGGGTCCTAACTATGGCTACACCTTC. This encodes CASSPGGPNYGYTF.

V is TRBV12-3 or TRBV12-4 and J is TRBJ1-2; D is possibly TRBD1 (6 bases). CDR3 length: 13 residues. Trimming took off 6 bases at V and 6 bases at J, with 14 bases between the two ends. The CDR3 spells CASRNTGNDGYTF. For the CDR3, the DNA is TGTGCCAGCAGGAACACAGGGAACGATGGCTACACCTTC.

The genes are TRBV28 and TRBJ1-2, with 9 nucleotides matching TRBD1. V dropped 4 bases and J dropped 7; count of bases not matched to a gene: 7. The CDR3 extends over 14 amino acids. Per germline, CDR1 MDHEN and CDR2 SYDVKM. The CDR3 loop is CASSSPGQGSGYTF. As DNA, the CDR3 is TGTGCCAGCAGTTCGCCGGGACAGGGCTCTGGCTACACCTTC.

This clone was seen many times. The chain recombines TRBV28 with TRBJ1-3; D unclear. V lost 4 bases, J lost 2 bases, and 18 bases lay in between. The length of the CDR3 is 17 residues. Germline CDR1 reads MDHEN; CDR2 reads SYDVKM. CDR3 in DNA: TGTGCCAGCAGTTCTTTCCAGCTAAGGATTCCTGGAAACACCATATATTTT. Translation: CASSSFQLRIPGNTIYF.

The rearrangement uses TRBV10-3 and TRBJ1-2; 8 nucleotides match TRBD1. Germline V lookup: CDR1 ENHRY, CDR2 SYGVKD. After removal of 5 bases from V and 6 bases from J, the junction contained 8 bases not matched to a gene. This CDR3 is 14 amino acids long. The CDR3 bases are TGTGCCATCAGTCTCTCGACAGGGGATAATGGCTACACCTTC. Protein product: CAISLSTGDNGYTF.

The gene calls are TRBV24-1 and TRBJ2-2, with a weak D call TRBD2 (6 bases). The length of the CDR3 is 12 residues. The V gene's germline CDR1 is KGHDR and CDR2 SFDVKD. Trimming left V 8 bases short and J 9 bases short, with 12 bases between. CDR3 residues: CATTSGGRELFF. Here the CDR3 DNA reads TGTGCCACCACATCCGGGGGTCGGGAGCTGTTTTTT.

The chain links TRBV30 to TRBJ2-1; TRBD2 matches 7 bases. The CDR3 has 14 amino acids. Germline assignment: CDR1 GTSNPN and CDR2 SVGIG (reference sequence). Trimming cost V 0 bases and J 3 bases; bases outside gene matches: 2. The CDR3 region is CAWSVSSGYNEQFF. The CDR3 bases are TGTGCCTGGAGTGTTTCTAGCGGCTACAATGAGCAGTTCTTC.

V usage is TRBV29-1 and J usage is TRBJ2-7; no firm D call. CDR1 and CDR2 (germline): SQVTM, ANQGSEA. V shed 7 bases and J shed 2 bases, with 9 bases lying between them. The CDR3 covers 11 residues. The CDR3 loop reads CSAVLTYEQYF. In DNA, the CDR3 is TGCAGCGCTGTACTAACCTACGAGCAGTACTTC.

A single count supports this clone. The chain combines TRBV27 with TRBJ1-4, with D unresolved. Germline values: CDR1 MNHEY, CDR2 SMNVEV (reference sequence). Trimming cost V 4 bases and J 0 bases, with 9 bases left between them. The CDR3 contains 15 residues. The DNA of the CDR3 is TGTGCCAGCAGTTCCTCCAGCGCAACTAATGAAAAACTGTTTTTT. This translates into CASSSSSATNEKLFF.

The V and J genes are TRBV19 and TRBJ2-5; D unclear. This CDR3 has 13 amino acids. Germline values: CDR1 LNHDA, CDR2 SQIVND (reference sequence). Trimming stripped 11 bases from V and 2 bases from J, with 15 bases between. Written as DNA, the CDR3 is TGTGCCGTCCGAGGAGTAGCACAAGAGACCCAGTACTTC. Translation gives CAVRGVAQETQYF.

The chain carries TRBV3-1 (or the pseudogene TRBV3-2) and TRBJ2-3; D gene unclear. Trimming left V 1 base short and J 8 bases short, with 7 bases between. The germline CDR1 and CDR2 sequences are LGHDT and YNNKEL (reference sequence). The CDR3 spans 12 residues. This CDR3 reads CASSQGPGTQYF. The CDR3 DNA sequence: TGTGCCAGCAGCCAAGGGCCTGGTACGCAGTATTTT.

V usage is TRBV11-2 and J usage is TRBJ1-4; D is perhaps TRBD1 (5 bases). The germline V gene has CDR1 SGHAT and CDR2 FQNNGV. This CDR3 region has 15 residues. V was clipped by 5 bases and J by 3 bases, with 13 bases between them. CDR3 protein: CASSLGGRSNEKLFF. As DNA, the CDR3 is TGTGCCAGCAGCCTTGGGGGACGGTCTAATGAAAAACTGTTTTTT.

CDR3 in DNA: TGTGCCAGCAGTTTAACAGCGGGGGGCTTGGAAGAGACCCAGTACTTC. Its translation is CASSLTAGGLEETQYF. The chain carries TRBV27 and TRBJ2-5; 9 positions agree with TRBD2. Germline trimming cut 2 bases from V and 3 bases from J; bases unmatched to any gene: 7. CDR1 MNHEY and CDR2 SMNVEV come from the germline V gene (reference sequence). The CDR3 is 16 residues long.

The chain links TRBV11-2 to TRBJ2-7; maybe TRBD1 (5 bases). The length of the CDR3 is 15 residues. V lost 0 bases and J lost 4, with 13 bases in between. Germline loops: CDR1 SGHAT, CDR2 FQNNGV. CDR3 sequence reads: CASSLDLQVWYEQYF. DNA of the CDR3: TGTGCCAGCAGCTTAGATTTACAGGTTTGGTACGAGCAGTACTTC.

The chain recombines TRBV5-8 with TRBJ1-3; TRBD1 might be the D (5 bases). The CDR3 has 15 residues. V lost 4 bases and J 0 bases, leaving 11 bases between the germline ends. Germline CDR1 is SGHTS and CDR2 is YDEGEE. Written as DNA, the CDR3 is TGTGCCAGCAGCCCCCAGGGATTCTCTGGAAACACCATATATTTT. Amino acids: CASSPQGFSGNTIYF.

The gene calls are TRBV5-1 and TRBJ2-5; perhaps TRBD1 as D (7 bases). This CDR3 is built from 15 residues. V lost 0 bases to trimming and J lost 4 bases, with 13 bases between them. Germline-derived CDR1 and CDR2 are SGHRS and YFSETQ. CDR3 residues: CASSLGQGGGETQYF. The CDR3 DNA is TGCGCCAGCAGCTTGGGACAGGGAGGAGGAGAGACCCAGTACTTC.

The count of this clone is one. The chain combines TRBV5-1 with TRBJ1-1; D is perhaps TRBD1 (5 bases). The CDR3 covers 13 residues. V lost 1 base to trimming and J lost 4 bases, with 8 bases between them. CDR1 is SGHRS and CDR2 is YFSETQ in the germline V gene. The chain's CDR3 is CASSLYGGTEAFF. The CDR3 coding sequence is TGCGCCAGCAGCTTGTACGGGGGCACTGAAGCTTTCTTT.

This CDR3 reads CASSPNSGRVRTGELFF. CDR3 in DNA: TGTGCCAGCAGCCCAAATAGCGGGAGGGTTAGGACCGGGGAGCTGTTTTTT. V usage is TRBV7-2 and J usage is TRBJ2-2; 11 bases are shared with TRBD2. V dropped 5 bases and J dropped 5; count of bases not matched to a gene: 10. This CDR3 is 17 amino acids long. Germline CDR1 is SGHTA and CDR2 is FQGNSA.

In nucleotides, the CDR3 is TGTGCCAGCAGCCAGGGAAGACATAATTCACCCCTCCACTTT. This translates into CASSQGRHNSPLHF. V gene TRBV14 combines with J gene TRBJ1-6; D remains ambiguous. This CDR3 region has 14 residues. V shed 3 bases and J shed 5 bases, with 8 bases lying between them. CDR1 is SGHDN and CDR2 is FVKESK in the germline V gene. Variable domain in full (rest from reference TRBV14 and TRBJ1-6): EAGVTQFPSHSVIEKGQTVTLRCDPISGHDNLYWYRRVMGKEIKFLLHFVKESKQDESGMPNNRFLAERTGGTYSTLKVQPAELEDSGVYFCASSQGRHNSPLHFGNGTRLTVT.

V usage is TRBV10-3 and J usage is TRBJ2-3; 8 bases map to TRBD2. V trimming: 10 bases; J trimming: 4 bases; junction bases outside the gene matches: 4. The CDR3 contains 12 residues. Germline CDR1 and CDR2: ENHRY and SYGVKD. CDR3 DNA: TGTGCCAACGCGGGAGGCCCAGATACGCAGTATTTT. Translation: CANAGGPDTQYF.

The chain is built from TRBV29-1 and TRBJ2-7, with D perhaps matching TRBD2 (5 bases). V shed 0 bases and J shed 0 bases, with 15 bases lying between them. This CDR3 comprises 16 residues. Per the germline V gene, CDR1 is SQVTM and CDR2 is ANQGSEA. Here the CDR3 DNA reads TGCAGCGTTGAAGATCCCCTTAAAGGGAGCTCCTACGAGCAGTACTTC. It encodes CSVEDPLKGSSYEQYF.

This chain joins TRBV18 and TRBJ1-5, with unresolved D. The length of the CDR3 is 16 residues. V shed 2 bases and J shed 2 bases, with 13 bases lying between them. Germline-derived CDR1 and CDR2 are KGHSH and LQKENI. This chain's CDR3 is CASSPERDLGNQPQHF. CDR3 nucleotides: TGTGCCAGCTCACCAGAGAGGGATTTGGGCAATCAGCCCCAGCATTTT.

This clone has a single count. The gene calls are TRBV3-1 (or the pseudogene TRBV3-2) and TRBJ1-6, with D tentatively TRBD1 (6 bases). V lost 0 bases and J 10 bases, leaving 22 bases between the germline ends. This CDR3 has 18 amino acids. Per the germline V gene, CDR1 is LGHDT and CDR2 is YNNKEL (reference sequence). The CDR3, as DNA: TGTGCCAGCAGCCAAGATGCTGTTACGACAGGTCGACGCTCACCCCTCCACTTT. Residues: CASSQDAVTTGRRSPLHF.

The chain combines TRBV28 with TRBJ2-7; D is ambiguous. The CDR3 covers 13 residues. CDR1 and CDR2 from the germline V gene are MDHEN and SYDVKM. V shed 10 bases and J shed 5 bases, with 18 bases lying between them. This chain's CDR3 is CAISTEHTDEQYF. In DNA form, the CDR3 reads TGTGCCATTTCGACCGAACACACTGACGAGCAGTACTTC.

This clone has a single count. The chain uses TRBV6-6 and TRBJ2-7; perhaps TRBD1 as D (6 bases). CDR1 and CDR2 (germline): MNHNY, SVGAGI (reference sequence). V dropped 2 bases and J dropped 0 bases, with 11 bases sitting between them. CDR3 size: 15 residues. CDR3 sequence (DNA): TGTGCCAGCAGTTACGGGGGACACTCCTCCTACGAGCAGTACTTC. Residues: CASSYGGHSSYEQYF.

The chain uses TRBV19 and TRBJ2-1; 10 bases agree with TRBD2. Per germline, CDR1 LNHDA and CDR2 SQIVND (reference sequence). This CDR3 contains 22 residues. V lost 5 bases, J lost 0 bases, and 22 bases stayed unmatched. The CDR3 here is CASSGPKSTAGGPRVSYNEQFF. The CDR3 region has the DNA TGTGCCAGTAGTGGGCCCAAATCTACAGCGGGAGGGCCTCGTGTCTCCTACAATGAGCAGTTCTTC. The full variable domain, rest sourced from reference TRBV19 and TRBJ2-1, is DGGITQSPKYLFRKEGQNVTLSCEQNLNHDAMYWYRQDPGQGLRLIYYSQIVNDFQKGDIAEGYSVSREKKESFPLTVTSAQKNPTAFYLCASSGPKSTAGGPRVSYNEQFFGPGTRLTVL.